This is a list of T cell receptor beta chains from one sample in a study of cytomegalovirus exposure and HLA in healthy donors. The table came from immunoSEQ multiplex PCR; TCRdb's copy has only in-frame clones and leaves some out. The sample consists of about 140,000 clones, roughly three quarters of them appearing once. Sequences were obtained from PBMCs. The receptors were sampled from a female donor in good health and CMV-seronegative. The CDR3 runs from the conserved cysteine through the conserved F or W. The order of the fields is clone size, V gene, J gene, D gene, CDR3 DNA, CDR3 protein. The D gene is left open where the match is weak. Clone size, where shown, is once, few, many, or a class for clones that have expanded.

.	TRBV28	TRBJ2-7	.	TGTGCCAGCAGTTTAGAGGTAGCCTACGAGCAGTACTTC	CASSLEVAYEQYF
few	TRBV7-9	TRBJ1-1	.	TGTGCCAGCAGTTTACAGGTGAACACTGAAGCTTTCTTT	CASSLQVNTEAFF
.	TRBV5-6	TRBJ2-1	TRBD1	TGTGCCAGCAGCTCGGAGGACAGGGGCGGCAATGAGCAGTTCTTC	CASSSEDRGGNEQFF
.	TRBV7-3	TRBJ2-5	.	TGTGCCAGCAGCCCAAACAGTTGGGAGACCCAGTACTTC	CASSPNSWETQYF
.	TRBV9	TRBJ1-1	.	TGTGCCAGCAGCGTAGTTCAGGGGAACACTGAAGCTTTCTTT	CASSVVQGNTEAFF
few	TRBV2	TRBJ2-2	.	TGTGCCAGCCAGAAGGAGATCGGGGAGCTGTTTTTT	CASQKEIGELFF
.	TRBV5-5	TRBJ2-7	.	TGTGCCAGCAGCTTCCACACAGAGACCTACGAGCAGTACTTC	CASSFHTETYEQYF
.	TRBV2	TRBJ1-2	.	TGTGCCAGCGTCAGGACAGCTTCCTATAGAGGCTACACCTTC	CASVRTASYRGYTF
.	TRBV4-3	TRBJ2-5	TRBD2	TGCGCCAGCAGCCAAGGGACGAGCGGGGGTTTTGAGACCCAGTACTTC	CASSQGTSGGFETQYF
.	TRBV9	TRBJ2-2	TRBD2	TGTGCCAGCAGTTCCAGTGATAGCGGGAGGACCGTCTGGGGAACCGGGGAGCTGTTTTTT	CASSSSDSGRTVWGTGELFF
.	TRBV21-1	TRBJ2-7	.	TGTGCCAGCATTGGGGGCCGGCGGGAGTTCCCGGACGAGCAGTACTTC	CASIGGRREFPDEQYF
.	TRBV7-9	TRBJ2-2	.	TGTTCCAGCAGCTTAGCGCGTCTAGAACCCGGGGAGCTGTTTTTT	CSSSLARLEPGELFF
few	TRBV27	TRBJ1-1	.	TGTGCCAGCGGAAATTCTTGGAGAGAAGCTTTCTTT	CASGNSWREAFF
once	TRBV27	TRBJ2-7	TRBD2	TGTGCCAGCAGACTCACTCCGGGACTAGGGCCCTACGAGCAGTACTTC	CASRLTPGLGPYEQYF
.	TRBV28	TRBJ2-1	TRBD2	TGTGCCAGCAGTTTGTTCGAACCGCTGACTAGCGGGAGACCCGATGAGCAGTTCTTC	CASSLFEPLTSGRPDEQFF
.	TRBV2	TRBJ2-3	.	TGTGCCAGCAGTGCTAGCCCGCCAGATACGCAGTATTTT	CASSASPPDTQYF
.	TRBV7-2	TRBJ2-3	.	TGTGCCAGCACTCGACAGGTTTCCACAGATACGCAGTATTTT	CASTRQVSTDTQYF
few	TRBV4-3	TRBJ1-2	.	TGCGCCAGCAGCCAAGATCTGGTTTTAGGAGGGTCTGGCTACACCTTC	CASSQDLVLGGSGYTF
.	TRBV27	TRBJ2-1	TRBD2	TGTGCCACCATGAGCGGGGGGGGGTCGAATGAGCAGTTCTTC	CATMSGGGSNEQFF
.	TRBV19	TRBJ1-5	.	TGTGCCAGTGAACAGGGTAACTATCAGCCCCAGCATTTT	CASEQGNYQPQHF
.	TRBV15	TRBJ2-1	.	TGTGCCACCAGCAGAGCCCGGTCCTACAATGAGCAGTTCTTC	CATSRARSYNEQFF
.	TRBV10-2	TRBJ1-1	.	TGCGCCAGCAGTGTGAGTCTGGAGTTGAACACTGAAGCTTTCTTT	CASSVSLELNTEAFF
.	TRBV10-3	TRBJ2-2	TRBD2	TGTGCCATCAGTCCTAGCGGGGGCCCTCGTGAGACCGGGGAGCTGTTTTTT	CAISPSGGPRETGELFF
once	TRBV19	TRBJ1-4	TRBD1	TGTGCCAGTAATCCCGGACAGGGACCCGAAAAACTGTTTTTT	CASNPGQGPEKLFF
few	TRBV5-1	TRBJ2-7	.	TGCGCCAGCAGCTTTCGGGACAACTACTACGAGCAGTACTTC	CASSFRDNYYEQYF
.	TRBV5-6	TRBJ2-7	TRBD2	TGTGCCAGCAGCTTGGGGGCGGGAGGGCCGCGGGAGCAGTACTTC	CASSLGAGGPREQYF
.	TRBV29-1	TRBJ2-2	.	TGCAGCGTTGGCCGGAGGAACACCGGGGAGCTGTTTTTT	CSVGRRNTGELFF
.	TRBV10-1	TRBJ2-1	.	TGCGCCAGCAGCGCCTGGCAGGGCAGCCGCAATGAGCAGTTCTTC	CASSAWQGSRNEQFF
.	TRBV4-1	TRBJ2-3	.	TGCGCCAGCAGCCCCCCGAGCACAGATACGCAGTATTTT	CASSPPSTDTQYF
.	TRBV7-2	TRBJ1-2	.	TGTGCCAGCAGCCCCAGTGGGGGGGGCTGGCGAGGCTACACCTTC	CASSPSGGGWRGYTF
few	TRBV6-6	TRBJ2-5	.	TGTGCCAGCAGTAGACAGGAACAAGAGACCCAGTACTTC	CASSRQEQETQYF
.	TRBV5-6	TRBJ2-6	TRBD2	TGTGCCAGCAGCTTGGTCGGACTAGCGGGAGGTGGGGCCAACGTCCTGACTTTC	CASSLVGLAGGGANVLTF
.	TRBV20-1	TRBJ2-7	.	TGCAGTGCCTACAGGGACTACGAGCAGTACTTC	CSAYRDYEQYF
once	TRBV27	TRBJ1-1	.	TGTGCCAGCAGTTCGGGGGGGTCGGGCACTGAAGCTTTCTTT	CASSSGGSGTEAFF
.	TRBV5-1	TRBJ2-7	TRBD1	TGCGCCAGCAGCTCCCTACAGGGGCAATACGAGCAGTACTTC	CASSSLQGQYEQYF
once	TRBV7-2	TRBJ2-5	.	TGTGCCAGCAGCTTAGACCGGGGTCCAGAGACCCAGTACTTC	CASSLDRGPETQYF
.	TRBV4-1	TRBJ2-3	TRBD1	TGCGCCAGCAGCCCGCCCGGGACAGTCACAGATACGCAGTATTTT	CASSPPGTVTDTQYF
.	TRBV5-1	TRBJ1-1	.	TGCGCCAGCAGCTTGGAAGCAGGGGCTGAGGCTTTCTTT	CASSLEAGAEAFF
.	TRBV9	TRBJ2-5	TRBD2	TGTGCCAGCAGCCTAGCGGGGGGGCCGGGAGAGACCCAGTACTTC	CASSLAGGPGETQYF
.	TRBV27	TRBJ2-1	.	TGTGCCAGCAGCGGGGGAACCTTCGAGCAGTTCTTC	CASSGGTFEQFF
.	TRBV7-2	TRBJ2-7	.	TGTGCCAGCAGCCCATCTAGCGTCCGGGAGCAGTACTTC	CASSPSSVREQYF
.	TRBV2	TRBJ1-1	.	TGTGCCAGCAGTGAGAGGGTTCGGGACACTGAAGCTTTCTTT	CASSERVRDTEAFF
.	TRBV7-2	TRBJ2-7	.	TGTGCCAGCAGCTTTACGAGGTACGAGCAGTACTTC	CASSFTRYEQYF